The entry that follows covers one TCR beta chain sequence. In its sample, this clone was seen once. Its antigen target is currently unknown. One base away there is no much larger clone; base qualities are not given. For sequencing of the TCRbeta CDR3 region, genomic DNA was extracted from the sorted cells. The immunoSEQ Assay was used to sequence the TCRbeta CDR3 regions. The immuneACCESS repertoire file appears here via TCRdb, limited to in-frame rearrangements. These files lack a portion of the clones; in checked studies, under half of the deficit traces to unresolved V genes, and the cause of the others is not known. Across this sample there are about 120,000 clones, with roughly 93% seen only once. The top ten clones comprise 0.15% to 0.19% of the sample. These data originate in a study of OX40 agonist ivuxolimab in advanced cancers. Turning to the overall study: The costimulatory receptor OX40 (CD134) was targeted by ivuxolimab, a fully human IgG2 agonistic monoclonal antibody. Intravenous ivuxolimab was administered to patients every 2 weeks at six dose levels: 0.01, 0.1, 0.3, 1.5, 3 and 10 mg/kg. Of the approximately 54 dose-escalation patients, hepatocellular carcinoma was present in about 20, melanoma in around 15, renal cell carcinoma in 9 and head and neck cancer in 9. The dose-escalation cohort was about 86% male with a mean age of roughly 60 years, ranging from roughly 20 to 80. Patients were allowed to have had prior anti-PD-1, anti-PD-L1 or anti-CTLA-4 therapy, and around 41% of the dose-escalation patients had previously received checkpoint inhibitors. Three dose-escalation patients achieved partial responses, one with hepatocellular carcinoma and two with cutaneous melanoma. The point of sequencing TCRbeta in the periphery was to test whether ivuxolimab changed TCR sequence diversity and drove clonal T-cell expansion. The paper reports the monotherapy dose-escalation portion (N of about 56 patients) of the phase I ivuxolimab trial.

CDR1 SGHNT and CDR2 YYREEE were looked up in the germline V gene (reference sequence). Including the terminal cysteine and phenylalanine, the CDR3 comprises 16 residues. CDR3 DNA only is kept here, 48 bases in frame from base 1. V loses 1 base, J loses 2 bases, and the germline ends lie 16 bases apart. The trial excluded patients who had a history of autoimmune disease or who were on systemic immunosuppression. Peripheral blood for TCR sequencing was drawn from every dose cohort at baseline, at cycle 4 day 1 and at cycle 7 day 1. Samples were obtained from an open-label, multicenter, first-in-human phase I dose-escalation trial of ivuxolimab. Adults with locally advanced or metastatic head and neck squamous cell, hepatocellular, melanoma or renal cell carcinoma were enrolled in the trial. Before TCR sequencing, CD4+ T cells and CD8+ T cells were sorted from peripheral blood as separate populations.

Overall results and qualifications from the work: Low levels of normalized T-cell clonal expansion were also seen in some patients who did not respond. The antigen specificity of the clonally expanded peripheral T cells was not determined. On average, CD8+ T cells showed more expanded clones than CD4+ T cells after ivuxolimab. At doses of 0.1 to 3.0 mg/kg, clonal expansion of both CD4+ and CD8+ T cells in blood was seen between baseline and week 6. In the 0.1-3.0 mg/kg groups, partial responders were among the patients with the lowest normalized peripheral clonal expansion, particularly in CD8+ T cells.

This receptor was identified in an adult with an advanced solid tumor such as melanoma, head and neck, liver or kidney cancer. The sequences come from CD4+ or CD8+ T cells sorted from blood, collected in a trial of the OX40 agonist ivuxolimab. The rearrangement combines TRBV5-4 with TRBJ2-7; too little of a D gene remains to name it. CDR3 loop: CASSLRSRDTPYEQYF. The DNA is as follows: TGTGCCAGCAGCTTGCGGTCTCGAGACACCCCCTACGAGCAGTACTTC.